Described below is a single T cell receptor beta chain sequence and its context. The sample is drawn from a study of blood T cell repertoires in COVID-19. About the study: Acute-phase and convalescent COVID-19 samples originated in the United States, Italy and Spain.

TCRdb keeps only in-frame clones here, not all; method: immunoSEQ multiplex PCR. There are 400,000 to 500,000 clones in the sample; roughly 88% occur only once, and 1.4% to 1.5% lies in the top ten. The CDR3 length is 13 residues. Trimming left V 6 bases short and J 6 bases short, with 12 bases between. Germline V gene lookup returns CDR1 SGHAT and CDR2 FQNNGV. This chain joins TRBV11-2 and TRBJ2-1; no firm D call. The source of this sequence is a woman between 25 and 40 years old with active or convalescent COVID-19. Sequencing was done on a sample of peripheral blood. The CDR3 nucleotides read TGTGCCAGCAGTACTCTCAATTCCAATGAGCAGTTCTTC. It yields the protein CASSTLNSNEQFF.